These 11 T cell receptor beta chains originate from one sample sequenced in a study of OX40 agonist ivuxolimab in advanced cancers. Measured with immunoSEQ multiplex PCR; TCRdb has only the in-frame clones, and not every one. The sample lists 150,000 to 190,000 clones; roughly 94% were seen once. The specimen was CD4+ or CD8+ T cells sorted from blood, collected in a trial of the OX40 agonist ivuxolimab. The receptors here all came from an adult with an advanced solid tumor such as melanoma, head and neck, liver or kidney cancer.

The chain is built from TRBV6-1 and TRBJ1-1; D remains ambiguous. The CDR3 spans 12 residues. Trimming took 4 bases from V and 3 from J, leaving 6 bases between them. Germline V gives CDR1 MNHNS, CDR2 SASEGT. The CDR3: CASSGTDTEAFF. In DNA form, the CDR3 reads TGTGCCAGCAGTGGGACCGACACTGAAGCTTTCTTT.

V usage is TRBV10-3 and J usage is TRBJ1-2, with a tentative D call TRBD1 (5 bases). This CDR3 has 15 amino acids. Germline CDR1 ENHRY, CDR2 SYGVKD. The germline V and J ends were trimmed by 6 bases and 6 bases, with 20 bases remaining between them. The CDR3 DNA is TGTGCCATCAGCCTCTCGGGACCCCAAAGGAATGGCTACACCTTC. Encoded protein: CAISLSGPQRNGYTF.

This sequence joins TRBV7-2 and TRBJ1-1; 8 positions agree with TRBD1. The CDR3 totals 14 residues. Germline CDR1 and CDR2: SGHTA and FQGNSA. The V segment lost 3 bases and the J segment 5 bases; nucleotides outside the gene matches: 5. In DNA form, the CDR3 reads TGTGCCAGCAGCTTGACAGGGGTGGGGACTGAAGCTTTCTTT. Amino acids: CASSLTGVGTEAFF.

This clone was counted between two and nine times. This rearrangement joins TRBV9 to TRBJ2-6; D is possibly TRBD1 (5 bases). The germline V gene encodes CDR1 SGDLS and CDR2 YYNGEE. V lost 0 bases to trimming and J lost 0 bases, with 13 bases between them. The CDR3 spans 18 residues. This CDR3 reads CASSVAPGPGSGANVLTF. CDR3 nucleotide sequence: TGTGCCAGCAGCGTAGCTCCAGGGCCGGGCTCTGGGGCCAACGTCCTGACTTTC.

The chain joins TRBV27 to TRBJ2-1; D call uncertain. CDR1 MNHEY and CDR2 SMNVEV come from the germline V gene (reference sequence). The V gene lost 2 bases and the J gene lost 9 bases, with 11 bases spanning the gap. The CDR3 is made up of 13 amino acids. The CDR3 DNA sequence: TGTGCCAGCAGTTTACTGAGCTGGAGTGAGCAGTTCTTC. This translates into CASSLLSWSEQFF.

This sequence joins TRBV7-2 and TRBJ2-5, with 10 bases lining up with TRBD1. Germline V gene data show CDR1 as SGHTA and CDR2 as FQGNSA. Trimming at V came to 5 bases and at J to 4 bases, leaving 4 bases not matched to a gene. The CDR3 totals 14 residues. The CDR3 loop reads CASSRQGARETQYF. DNA of the CDR3: TGTGCCAGCAGCCGACAGGGGGCGAGAGAGACCCAGTACTTC.

The gene calls are TRBV9 and TRBJ2-2; D gene ambiguous. The V gene lost 3 bases and the J gene lost 2 bases, with 11 bases spanning the gap. This CDR3 spans 15 amino acids. CDR1 and CDR2 from the germline V gene are SGDLS and YYNGEE. In DNA form, the CDR3 reads TGTGCCAGCAGCGGCCGGGCCATAAACACCGGGGAGCTGTTTTTT. This translates into CASSGRAINTGELFF.

The chain employs TRBV6-5 and TRBJ2-1, with TRBD1 identical over 7 bases. The CDR3 is 12 residues long. With 8 bases clipped from V and 8 bases from J, the junction kept 6 bases outside the gene matches. Germline lookup yields CDR1 MNHEY and CDR2 SVGAGI. In nucleotides, the CDR3 is TGTGCCAGCCAGACAGGGTGGGATGAGCAGTTCTTC. Protein: CASQTGWDEQFF.

The chain carries TRBV7-2 and TRBJ2-7; tentative D call: TRBD1 (5 bases). There are 14 residues in the CDR3. Germline values: CDR1 SGHTA, CDR2 FQGNSA. V lost 5 bases, J lost 5 bases, and 16 bases lay in between. CDR3 nucleotide sequence: TGTGCCAGCAGCCTGGGCTGGGGCGTTGACGAGCAGTACTTC. It encodes CASSLGWGVDEQYF.

This chain joins TRBV10-1 and TRBJ2-1; D not certain. Between the trimmed V and J ends, which lost 4 bases and 8 bases, there was a span of 12 bases. In germline, CDR1 is WNHNN, CDR2 SYGVQD (reference sequence). The length of the CDR3 is 13 residues. CDR3 sequence reads: CASSGNPRDEQFF. CDR3 in DNA: TGCGCCAGCAGTGGCAACCCTAGGGATGAGCAGTTCTTC.

This sequence joins TRBV5-4 and TRBJ2-1; D possibly corresponds to TRBD2 (7 bases). The germline V and J ends were trimmed by 2 bases and 5 bases, with 14 bases remaining between them. CDR1 and CDR2 from the germline V gene are SGHNT and YYREEE (reference sequence). The CDR3 contains 15 residues. The CDR3 is CASSFGGGSHNEQFF. CDR3 nucleotide sequence: TGTGCCAGCAGCTTTGGGGGGGGCTCTCACAATGAGCAGTTCTTC.